This TCR beta chain is from a study of T cells after somatic rescue of genetic block. Sequencing was performed with immunoSEQ multiplex PCR; in TCRdb, only in-frame clones are kept and a portion is missing. The sample has about 67,000 clones; 90% to 95% are singletons. Trimming left V 1 base short and J 14 bases short, with 14 bases between. CDR3 length equals 12 residues. Per the germline V gene, CDR1 is SEHNR and CDR2 is FQNEAQ (reference sequence). This clonotype was obtained from a man between 35 and 55 years old. Sample: peripheral blood mononuclear cells (PBMCs). The chain uses TRBV7-9 and TRBJ1-2; the D gene is possibly TRBD1 (6 bases). The CDR3 spells CASSLDPNRETF. The CDR3 nucleotides are TGTGCCAGCAGCTTAGACCCAAACAGGGAAACCTTC.